This T cell receptor (beta chain) emerged from a study of T cells in Graves' hyperthyroidism and ophthalmopathy. Amplification yielded TCR beta CDR3 regions, with RNA transcripts as the source. The primer set for the first-round RT-PCR of the TCR CDR3 was HTBI. TCRdb redid the calling of the multiplex PCR reads with MiXCR, one entry per CDR3 protein. The table includes 350,000 to 500,000 distinct CDR3 sequences, roughly 15% detected once. In its sample, this clonotype was seen many times. An approximately 10 ml volume of fresh peripheral blood provided the PBMCs. The CDR3 is 14 residues long. V was pared by 0 bases and J by 4 bases, with 8 bases between. Germline V gene sequence: CDR1 SGHTA, CDR2 FQGTGA.

Sequencing was done on a sample of blood. The receptor was derived from a woman aged 18-29 years with Graves' hyperthyroidism. The chain combines TRBV7-3 with TRBJ2-3, with D tentatively TRBD2 (5 bases). The CDR3 here is CASSLTHSADTQYF. The CDR3 DNA is TGTGCCAGCAGCTTAACCCATAGCGCAGATACGCAGTATTTT.